Sequencing of this TCR beta chain was carried out in a study of blood T cell dynamics during melanoma immunotherapy. As to time point: week 3, after first cycle of checkpoint inhibitor. Samples come from before therapy and from week 3 after the first blockade cycle. Disease control meant complete response, partial response or stable disease at 12 weeks. Patients with prior systemic cancer treatment, concomitant immunosuppressants, or other active malignancies were excluded. The CDR3 covers 14 residues. The J segment lost 4 bases and the V segment lost 6 bases, leaving 2 bases of the junction unmatched. Germline V gene data show CDR1 as MDHEN and CDR2 as SYDVKM. TCRdb keeps only in-frame clones here, not all; method: immunoSEQ multiplex PCR. This table holds 10,000 to 13,000 clones, more than 70% found once.

The sequence came from a human donor with melanoma. The chain recombines TRBV28 with TRBJ2-3, with 12 bases aligning to TRBD2. The input for sequencing was blood, taken from a patient treated with checkpoint blockade. The CDR3 nucleotides read TGTGCCAGCAGAACTAGCGGGGGGTCAGATACGCAGTATTTT. Translation gives CASRTSGGSDTQYF.